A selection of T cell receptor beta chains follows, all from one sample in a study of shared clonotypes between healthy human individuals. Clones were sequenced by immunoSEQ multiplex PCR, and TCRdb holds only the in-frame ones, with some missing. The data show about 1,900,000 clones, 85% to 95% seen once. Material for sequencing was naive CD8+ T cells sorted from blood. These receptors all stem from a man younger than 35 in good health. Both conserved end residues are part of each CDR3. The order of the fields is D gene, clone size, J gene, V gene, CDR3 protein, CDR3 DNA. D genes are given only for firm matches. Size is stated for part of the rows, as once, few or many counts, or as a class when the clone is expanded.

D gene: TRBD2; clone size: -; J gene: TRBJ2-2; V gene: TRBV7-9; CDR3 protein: CASSWDGLAGERVGELFF; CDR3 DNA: TGTGCCAGCAGCTGGGATGGACTAGCGGGAGAAAGGGTCGGGGAGCTGTTTTTT
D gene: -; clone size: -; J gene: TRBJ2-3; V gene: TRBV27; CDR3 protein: CASSPGTPPLSTDTQYF; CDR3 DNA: TGTGCCAGCAGTCCAGGGACTCCGCCCCTTAGCACAGATACGCAGTATTTT
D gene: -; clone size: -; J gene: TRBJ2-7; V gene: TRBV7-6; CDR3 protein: CASSPSSYEQYF; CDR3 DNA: TGTGCCAGCAGCCCTAGCTCCTACGAGCAGTACTTC
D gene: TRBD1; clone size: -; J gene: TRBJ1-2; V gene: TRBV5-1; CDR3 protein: CASSSLRTTGLFHYGYTF; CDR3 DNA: TGCGCCAGCAGCTCTCTAAGAACGACAGGGCTCTTCCACTATGGCTACACCTTC
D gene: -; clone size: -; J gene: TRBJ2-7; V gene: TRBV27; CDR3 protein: CASSTLRGSGYF; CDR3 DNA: TGTGCCAGCTCCACGCTACGAGGATCTGGGTACTTC
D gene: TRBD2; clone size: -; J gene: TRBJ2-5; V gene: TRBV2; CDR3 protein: CASSELGLAGGPSLETQYF; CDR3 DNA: TGTGCCAGCAGTGAACTTGGACTAGCGGGAGGGCCCTCTTTGGAGACCCAGTACTTC
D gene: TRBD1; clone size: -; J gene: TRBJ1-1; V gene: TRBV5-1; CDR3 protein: CASSFPLGQAENTEAFF; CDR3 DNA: TGCGCCAGCAGCTTTCCCCTCGGACAGGCGGAAAACACTGAAGCTTTCTTT
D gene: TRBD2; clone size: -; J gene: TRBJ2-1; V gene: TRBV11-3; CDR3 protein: CASSPGLAGPQYNEQFF; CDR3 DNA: TGTGCCAGCAGCCCTGGACTAGCGGGGCCTCAATACAATGAGCAGTTCTTC
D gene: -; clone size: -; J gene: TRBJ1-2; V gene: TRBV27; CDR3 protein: CASSSGYGYTF; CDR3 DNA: TGTGCCAGCAGTTCAGGCTATGGCTACACCTTC
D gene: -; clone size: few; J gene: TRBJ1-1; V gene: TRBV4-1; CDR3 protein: CASSQDSGGNTEAFF; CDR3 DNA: TGCGCCAGCAGCCAAGATTCGGGGGGGAACACTGAAGCTTTCTTT
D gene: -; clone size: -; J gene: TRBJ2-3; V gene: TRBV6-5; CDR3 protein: CASSSTGLTDTQYF; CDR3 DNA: TGTGCCAGCAGTTCCACAGGTCTTACAGATACGCAGTATTTT
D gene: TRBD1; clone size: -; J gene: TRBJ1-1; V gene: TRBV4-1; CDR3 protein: CASSQDGQGARYTEAFF; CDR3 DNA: TGCGCCAGCAGCCAAGATGGACAGGGGGCTCGGTACACTGAAGCTTTCTTT
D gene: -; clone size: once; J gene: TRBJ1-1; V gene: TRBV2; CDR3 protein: CASSESPTVNTEAFF; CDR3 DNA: TGTGCCAGCAGTGAAAGCCCCACAGTGAACACTGAAGCTTTCTTT
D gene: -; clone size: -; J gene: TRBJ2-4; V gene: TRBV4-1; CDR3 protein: CASSKTYPPGAKNIQYF; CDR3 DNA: TGCGCCAGCAGCAAGACATACCCCCCGGGGGCCAAAAACATTCAGTACTTC
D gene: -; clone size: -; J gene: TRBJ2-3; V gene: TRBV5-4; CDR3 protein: CASSMWADTQYF; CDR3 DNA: TGTGCCAGCAGCATGTGGGCAGATACGCAGTATTTT
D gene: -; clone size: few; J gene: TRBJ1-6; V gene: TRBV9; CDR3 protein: CASSVAPRGPTRESPLHF; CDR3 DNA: TGTGCCAGCAGCGTAGCTCCACGGGGCCCAACGCGGGAGTCACCCCTCCACTTT
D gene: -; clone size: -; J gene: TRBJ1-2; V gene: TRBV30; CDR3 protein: CAWSQTGLNYGYTF; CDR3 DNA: TGTGCCTGGAGTCAAACGGGATTAAACTATGGCTACACCTTC
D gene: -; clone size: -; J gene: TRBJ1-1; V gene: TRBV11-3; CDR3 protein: CASSSGVGTEAFF; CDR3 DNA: TGTGCCAGCAGCTCAGGGGTGGGAACTGAAGCTTTCTTT
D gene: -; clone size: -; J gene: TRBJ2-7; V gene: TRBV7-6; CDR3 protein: CASSLGGTYEQYF; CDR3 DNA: TGTGCCAGCAGCTTAGGGGGCACCTACGAGCAGTACTTC
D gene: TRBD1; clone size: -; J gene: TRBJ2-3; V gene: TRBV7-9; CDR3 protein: CASSADRDQVTDTQYF; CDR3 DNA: TGTGCCAGCAGCGCCGACAGGGATCAGGTAACAGATACGCAGTATTTT
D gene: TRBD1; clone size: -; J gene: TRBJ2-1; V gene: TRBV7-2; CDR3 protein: CASSTQQGFTYNEQFF; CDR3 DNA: TGTGCCAGCAGCACACAACAGGGGTTCACCTACAATGAGCAGTTCTTC
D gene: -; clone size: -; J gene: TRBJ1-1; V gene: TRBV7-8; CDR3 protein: CASSLLLGGGLGDGEAFF; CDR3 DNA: TGTGCCAGCAGCCTTCTTCTGGGTGGGGGGCTTGGAGATGGTGAAGCTTTCTTT
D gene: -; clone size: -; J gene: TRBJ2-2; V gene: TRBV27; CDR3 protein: CASSSHLGELFF; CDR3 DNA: TGTGCCAGCAGTTCGCACCTCGGGGAGCTGTTTTTT
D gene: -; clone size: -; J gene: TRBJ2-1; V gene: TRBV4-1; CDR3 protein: CASSPVHNEQFF; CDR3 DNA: TGCGCCAGCAGCCCAGTGCACAATGAGCAGTTCTTC
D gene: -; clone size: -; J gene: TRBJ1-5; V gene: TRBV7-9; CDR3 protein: CASSSGIPGDQPQHF; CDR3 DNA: TGTGCCAGCAGCTCAGGGATTCCGGGGGATCAGCCCCAGCATTTT
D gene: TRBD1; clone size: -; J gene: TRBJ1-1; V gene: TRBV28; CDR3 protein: CASSMTGGGVRAFF; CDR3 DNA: TGTGCCAGCAGTATGACAGGGGGCGGGGTACGGGCTTTCTTT
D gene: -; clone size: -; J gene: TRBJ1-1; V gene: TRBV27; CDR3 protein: CASSLFGGVTEAFF; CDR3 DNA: TGTGCCAGCAGTTTGTTTGGGGGCGTCACTGAAGCTTTCTTT
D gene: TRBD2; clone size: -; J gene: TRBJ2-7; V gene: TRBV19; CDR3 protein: CASSAGLAGVYEQYF; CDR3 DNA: TGTGCCAGTAGTGCGGGACTAGCGGGGGTGTACGAGCAGTACTTC
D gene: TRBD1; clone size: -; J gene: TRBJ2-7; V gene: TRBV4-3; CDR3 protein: CASSQDGDRGNEQYF; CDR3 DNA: TGCGCCAGCAGCCAAGATGGAGACAGGGGTAACGAGCAGTACTTC
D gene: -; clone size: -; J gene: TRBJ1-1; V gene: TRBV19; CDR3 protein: CASSIEGWTEAFF; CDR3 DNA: TGTGCCAGTAGTATCGAGGGGTGGACTGAAGCTTTCTTT
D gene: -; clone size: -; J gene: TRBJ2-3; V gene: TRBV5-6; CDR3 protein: CASQQGSVTDTQYF; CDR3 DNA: TGTGCCAGTCAGCAGGGATCGGTGACAGATACGCAGTATTTT
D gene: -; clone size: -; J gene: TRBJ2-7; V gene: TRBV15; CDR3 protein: CATSREWDWYEQYF; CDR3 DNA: TGTGCCACCAGCAGAGAGTGGGATTGGTACGAGCAGTACTTC
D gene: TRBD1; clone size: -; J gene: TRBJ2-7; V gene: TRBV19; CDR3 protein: CASSPSGTGFPYEQYF; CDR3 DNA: TGTGCCAGTAGTCCCTCCGGGACAGGGTTCCCCTACGAGCAGTACTTC
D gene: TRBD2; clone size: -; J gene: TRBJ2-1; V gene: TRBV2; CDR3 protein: CASSGSLSNEQFF; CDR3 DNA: TGTGCCAGTAGCGGGAGCTTGAGCAATGAGCAGTTCTTC
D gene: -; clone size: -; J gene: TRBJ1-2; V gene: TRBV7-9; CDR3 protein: CASSLEESNYGYTF; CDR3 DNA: TGTGCCAGCAGCTTAGAGGAGAGTAACTATGGCTACACCTTC
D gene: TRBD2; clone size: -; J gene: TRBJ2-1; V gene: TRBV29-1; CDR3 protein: CSVAGGRATNEQFF; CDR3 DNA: TGCAGCGTTGCGGGCGGGAGGGCCACCAATGAGCAGTTCTTC
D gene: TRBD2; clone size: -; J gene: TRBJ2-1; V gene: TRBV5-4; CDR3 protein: CASSPGVAGGYNEQFF; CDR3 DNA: TGTGCCAGCAGCCCCGGGGTAGCGGGAGGCTACAATGAGCAGTTCTTC
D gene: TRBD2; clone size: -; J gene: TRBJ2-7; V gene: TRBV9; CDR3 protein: CASSEGLADSYEQYF; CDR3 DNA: TGTGCCAGCAGCGAGGGACTAGCGGATAGCTACGAGCAGTACTTC
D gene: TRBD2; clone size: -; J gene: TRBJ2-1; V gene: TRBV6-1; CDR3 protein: CASSEATSGRVGEQFF; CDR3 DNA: TGTGCCAGCAGTGAAGCTACTAGCGGGAGAGTCGGTGAGCAGTTCTTC
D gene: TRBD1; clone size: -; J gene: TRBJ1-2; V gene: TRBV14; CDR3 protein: CASSLGQGILGYGYTF; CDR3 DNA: TGTGCCAGCAGCCTGGGACAGGGGATCTTGGGGTATGGCTACACCTTC
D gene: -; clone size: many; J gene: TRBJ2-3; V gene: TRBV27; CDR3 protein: CASSFGTGETDTQYF; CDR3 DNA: TGTGCCAGCAGTTTCGGGACCGGCGAGACAGATACGCAGTATTTT
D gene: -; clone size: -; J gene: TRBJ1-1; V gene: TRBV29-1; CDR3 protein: CSVLRGLGMNTEAFF; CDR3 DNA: TGCAGCGTCCTGCGGGGGCTTGGGATGAACACTGAAGCTTTCTTT
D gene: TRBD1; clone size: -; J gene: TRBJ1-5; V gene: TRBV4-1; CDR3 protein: CASSQDGTASNQPQHF; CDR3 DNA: TGCGCCAGCAGCCAAGATGGGACAGCGAGTAATCAGCCCCAGCATTTT
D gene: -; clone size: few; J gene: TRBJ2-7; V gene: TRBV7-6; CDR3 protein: CASSRGGTDSTYEQYF; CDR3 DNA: TGTGCCAGCAGCCGTGGGGGGACAGACTCGACCTACGAGCAGTACTTC
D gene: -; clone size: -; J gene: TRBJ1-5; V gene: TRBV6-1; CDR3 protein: CASSDSNQPQHF; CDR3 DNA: TGTGCCAGCAGCGACTCTAATCAGCCCCAGCATTTT
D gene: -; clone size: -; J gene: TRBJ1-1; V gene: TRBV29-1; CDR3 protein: CSAIQGNTEAFF; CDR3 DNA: TGCAGCGCCATACAAGGGAACACTGAAGCTTTCTTT
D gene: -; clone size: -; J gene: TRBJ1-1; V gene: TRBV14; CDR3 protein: CASSPTENTEAFF; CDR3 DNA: TGTGCCAGCAGCCCGACAGAGAACACTGAAGCTTTCTTT
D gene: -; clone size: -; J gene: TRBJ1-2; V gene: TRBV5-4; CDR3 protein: CASSLWDNYGYTF; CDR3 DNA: TGTGCCAGCAGCTTGTGGGACAACTATGGCTACACCTTC
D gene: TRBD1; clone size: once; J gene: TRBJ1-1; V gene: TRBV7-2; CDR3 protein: CASSSDPVYRGLNTEAFF; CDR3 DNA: TGTGCCAGCAGCTCAGATCCCGTTTACAGGGGGTTGAACACTGAAGCTTTCTTT
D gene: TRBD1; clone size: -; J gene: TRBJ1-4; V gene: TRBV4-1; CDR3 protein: CASSQGQGLEKLFF; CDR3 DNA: TGCGCCAGCAGCCAAGGACAGGGGCTTGAAAAACTGTTTTTT
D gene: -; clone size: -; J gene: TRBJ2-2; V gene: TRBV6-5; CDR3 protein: CASSYGPGELFF; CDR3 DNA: TGTGCCAGCAGTTACGGTCCCGGGGAGCTGTTTTTT
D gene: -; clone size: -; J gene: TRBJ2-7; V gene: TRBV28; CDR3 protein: CASSLSGVSSHEQYF; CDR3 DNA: TGTGCCAGCAGTTTATCTGGAGTTAGCTCCCACGAGCAGTACTTC